What follows is one T cell receptor (beta chain) and its context. The antigen is undetermined. The sample is drawn from a study of CD8+ T cells in alopecia areata. Germline CDR1 GTSNPN, CDR2 SVGIG (reference sequence). The CDR3 has 16 amino acids. V dropped 3 bases and J dropped 1 base, with 18 bases sitting between them. Investigators isolated RNA and reverse transcribed it into cDNA to act as the sequencing template. Using immunoSEQ multiplex PCR, the repertoire was profiled, and TCRdb retains in-frame clones only, with some absent. Of about 200,000 clones in the sample, 50% to 60% were seen once. General study results and limits: Scalp clonality decreased significantly with tofacitinib, and so did expanded CD8+ clones among the top 100. Against the mouse data, patients shared TCRs less clearly, possibly for HLA reasons.

Treatment defined: oral pan-JAK inhibitor, 5-10 mg twice daily. Using a FACSAria, the CD4+ and CD8+ T cells were sorted from the PBMCs. Sequencing was performed on CD4+ T cells sorted from blood, taken at week 4, from a patient treated with tofacitinib. The TCR sequence derives from a human donor with alopecia areata. The V and J genes are TRBV30 and TRBJ2-5, with D tentatively TRBD2 (5 bases). In DNA, the CDR3 is TGTGCCTGGAGCCCTCCGCCCCCGAGGGCCCAAGAGACCCAGTACTTC. It specifies CAWSPPPPRAQETQYF.